The 24 T cell receptor beta chains in this list originate from one sample, sequenced in a study of T cell responses to AZD1222 COVID-19 vaccine (dated by TCRdb to the early 2020s). The library was prepared using the immunoSEQ multiplex PCR assay. TCRdb stores this immuneACCESS table with in-frame sequences only. Part of the clones is absent; in the studies checked, under half of the shortfall reflects unresolved V genes, and no reason is known for the rest. The sample table shows about 130,000 clones, and approximately 86% are seen once. The ten largest clones take up around 1.6% of the sample. The meaning of the sample's time point label: baseline before first vaccination. The material was peripheral blood, obtained on day 0 of AZD1222 vaccination. The receptor set was obtained from an adult in good health.

The rearrangement links TRBV2 to TRBJ2-7, with D hard to call. V dropped 2 bases and J dropped 4 bases, with 6 bases sitting between them. The germline gives CDR1 SNHLY, CDR2 FYNNEI. This CDR3 is 12 amino acids long. The CDR3 loop is CASSELGYEQYF. The DNA of the CDR3 is TGTGCCAGCAGTGAACTAGGTTACGAGCAGTACTTC. Combining the CDR3 with reference TRBV2 and TRBJ2-7 gives the whole variable domain EPEVTQTPSHQVTQMGQEVILRCVPISNHLYFYWYRQILGQKVEFLVSFYNNEISEKSEIFDDQFSVERPDGSNFTLKIRSTKLEDSAMYFCASSELGYEQYFGPGTRLTVT.

This clone qualifies as medium-sized. This chain uses TRBV7-8 with TRBJ2-3; 7 positions match TRBD1. The germline CDR1 and CDR2 sequences are SGHVS and FQNEAQ. V trimming: 3 bases; J trimming: 4 bases; junction bases outside the gene matches: 13. This CDR3 is 17 amino acids long. The CDR3 DNA reads TGTGCCAGCAGCTTCCCTAAGGGGGCCCAAGAAGCAGATACGCAGTATTTT. Amino acid sequence: CASSFPKGAQEADTQYF.

The chain links TRBV6-2 or TRBV6-3 to TRBJ1-2; perhaps TRBD1 as D (5 bases). Germline CDR1 MNHEY, CDR2 SVGEGT. V shed 6 bases and J shed 9 bases, with 17 bases lying between them. The CDR3 covers 13 residues. The CDR3: CASSDWLAGRYTF. The CDR3 DNA follows: TGTGCCAGCAGCGACTGGCTGGCGGGGCGCTACACCTTC.

The chain joins TRBV3-1 (or the pseudogene TRBV3-2) to TRBJ1-1; maybe TRBD1 (5 bases). This CDR3 has 15 residues. V lost 4 bases, J lost 4 bases, and 16 bases lay in between. From germline, CDR1 is LGHDT and CDR2 YNNKEL (reference sequence). DNA for the CDR3: TGTGCCAGCAGCCCGGGACGGCAATTGTCCACTGAAGCTTTCTTT. This encodes CASSPGRQLSTEAFF.

The chain couples TRBV9 to TRBJ1-3, with TRBD1 identical over 7 bases. Germline lookup yields CDR1 SGDLS and CDR2 YYNGEE. J was trimmed by 4 bases and V by 2 bases; bases with no gene match: 6. The CDR3 is 15 amino acids. DNA for the CDR3: TGTGCCAGCAGCGTTACAGGGGTATCGGGAAACACCATATATTTT. Encoded protein: CASSVTGVSGNTIYF.

The chain couples TRBV28 to TRBJ1-5, with D unclear. V lost 8 bases to trimming and J lost 2 bases, with 7 bases between them. The CDR3 covers 12 residues. The V gene's germline CDR1 is MDHEN and CDR2 SYDVKM. The CDR3 sequence: CASSAGNQPQHF. DNA of the CDR3: TGTGCCAGCTCGGCAGGCAATCAGCCCCAGCATTTT.

This sequence joins TRBV29-1 and TRBJ2-5; D gene uncertain. CDR3 size: 10 residues. Germline assignment: CDR1 SQVTM and CDR2 ANQGSEA. Trimming pared 4 bases from V and 5 bases from J, leaving 5 bases between. For the CDR3, the DNA is TGCAGCGTTGCCGTCGAGACCCAGTACTTC. This gives the protein CSVAVETQYF. The full variable domain, rest sourced from reference TRBV29-1 and TRBJ2-5, is SAVISQKPSRDICQRGTSLTIQCQVDSQVTMMFWYRQQPGQSLTLIATANQGSEATYESGFVIDKFPISRPNLTFSTLTVSNMSPEDSSIYLCSVAVETQYFGPGTRLLVL.

The V and J genes are TRBV15 and TRBJ1-5, with a possible D match to TRBD1 (5 bases). The CDR3 is 15 residues long. From germline, CDR1 is LNHNV and CDR2 YYDKDF (reference sequence). Trimming shortened V by 0 bases and J by 3 bases, and 9 bases separated the two germline ends. DNA of the CDR3: TGTGCCACCAGCAGAGAGGCAGGGCACAATCAGCCCCAGCATTTT. This sequence encodes CATSREAGHNQPQHF.

CDR3 region: CASSPPRQGRGEKLFF. CDR3 coding DNA: TGTGCCAGCTCACCGCCGCGACAGGGGCGCGGTGAAAAACTGTTTTTT. V and J are TRBV18 and TRBJ1-4, with 8 nucleotides matching TRBD1. CDR1 and CDR2 from the germline V gene are KGHSH and LQKENI. V was clipped by 3 bases and J by 7 bases; unmatched bases: 10. The CDR3 covers 16 residues. The full variable domain, with the rest looked up from reference TRBV18 and TRBJ1-4, is NAGVMQNPRHLVRRRGQEARLRCSPMKGHSHVYWYRQLPEEGLKFMVYLQKENIIDESGMPKERFSAEFPKEGPSILRIQQVVRGDSAAYFCASSPPRQGRGEKLFFGSGTQLSVL.

This chain uses TRBV4-1 with TRBJ2-2, with D maybe TRBD1 (5 bases). The CDR3 spans 15 residues. The V end was cut by 1 base, the J end by 4 bases, with 10 bases between. CDR1 and CDR2 (germline): MGHRA, YSYEKL. CDR3 sequence (DNA): TGCGCCAGCAGCCAAGTGGGTCAGGGCACCGGGGAGCTGTTTTTT. It is translated as CASSQVGQGTGELFF.

In this sample, this clone turned up once. V usage is TRBV7-2 and J usage is TRBJ2-1, with 7 bases fitting TRBD1. Unmatched junction bases numbered 5, after V lost 1 base and J lost 14 bases. The CDR3 has 12 amino acids. CDR1 SGHTA and CDR2 FQGNSA come from the germline V gene. The CDR3 DNA is TGTGCCAGCAGCTTAGATGTGACAGGGAAGTTCTTC. Its protein product is CASSLDVTGKFF.

V and J are TRBV7-9 and TRBJ2-2; D gene ambiguous. Germline CDR1 SEHNR, CDR2 FQNEAQ (reference sequence). CDR3 size: 14 residues. V was shortened by 3 bases and J by 1 base, with 6 bases between the two germline ends. The CDR3: CASSFKRNTGELFF. The CDR3 DNA reads TGTGCCAGCAGCTTTAAAAGGAACACCGGGGAGCTGTTTTTT.

This clone was seen more than once but under ten times. V usage is TRBV20-1 and J usage is TRBJ1-2; D gene unclear. The CDR3 consists of 11 residues. V lost 6 bases to trimming and J lost 6 bases, with 11 bases between them. Per germline, CDR1 DFQATT and CDR2 SNEGSKA (reference sequence). The CDR3 nucleotides are TGCAGTGCCCCGAGGATCGATGGCTACACCTTC. Its translation: CSAPRIDGYTF.

Only a few counts were recorded for this clone. This rearrangement joins TRBV7-9 to TRBJ1-4, with 7 positions matching TRBD1. There are 14 residues in the CDR3. V trimming: 6 bases; J trimming: 4 bases; junction bases outside the gene matches: 5. Per the germline V gene, CDR1 is SEHNR and CDR2 is FQNEAQ (reference sequence). CDR3 sequence reads: CASSDRARNEKLFF. CDR3 bases: TGTGCCAGCAGTGACAGGGCTCGTAATGAAAAACTGTTTTTT.

The chain joins TRBV2 to TRBJ2-7, with D possibly matching TRBD2 (5 bases). V shed 7 bases and J shed 4 bases, with 11 bases lying between them. From germline, CDR1 is SNHLY and CDR2 FYNNEI. This CDR3 has 12 residues. Written as DNA, the CDR3 is TGTGCCAGCACCGGAGGACGATACGAGCAGTACTTC. This encodes CASTGGRYEQYF.

This rearrangement joins TRBV11-3 to TRBJ2-7; the D gene is possibly TRBD2 (5 bases). Germline V gene lookup returns CDR1 SGHNT and CDR2 YENEEA. The CDR3 has 13 residues. Trimming took off 2 bases at V and 6 bases at J, with 11 bases between the two ends. In nucleotides, the CDR3 is TGTGCCAGCAGCTTAAGTCTGCGGGCCGAGCAGTACTTC. It translates to CASSLSLRAEQYF.

The chain uses TRBV11-3 and TRBJ2-2; 8 positions match TRBD1. V lost 5 bases, J lost 5 bases, and 10 bases stayed unmatched. CDR1 is SGHNT and CDR2 is YENEEA in the germline V gene. The CDR3 length is 16 residues. The CDR3 sequence: CASSTRTGSRTGELFF. The CDR3 DNA sequence: TGTGCCAGCAGCACACGGACAGGGAGTCGAACCGGGGAGCTGTTTTTT. The complete variable domain, with remaining parts taken from reference TRBV11-3 and TRBJ2-2, reads EAGVVQSPRYKIIEKKQPVAFWCNPISGHNTLYWYLQNLGQGPELLIRYENEEAVDDSQLPKDRFSAERLKGVDSTLKIQPAELGDSAVYLCASSTRTGSRTGELFFGEGSRLTVL.

V usage is TRBV28 and J usage is TRBJ1-2; the D is unclear. The V end was cut by 5 bases, the J end by 4 bases, with 11 bases between. Germline V gene lookup returns CDR1 MDHEN and CDR2 SYDVKM. The CDR3 has 13 amino acids. Here the CDR3 DNA reads TGTGCCAGCAGTGGCAGATTTCTCTATGGCTACACCTTC. This gives the protein CASSGRFLYGYTF.

This clone was counted once. This chain connects TRBV19 to TRBJ1-1; weak D call: TRBD1 (5 bases). CDR3 length equals 15 residues. Germline CDR1 reads LNHDA; CDR2 reads SQIVND (reference sequence). Trimming took off 4 bases at V and 4 bases at J, with 16 bases between the two ends. The CDR3 region is CASSKPGLTLTEAFF. In nucleotides, the CDR3 is TGTGCCAGTAGTAAGCCGGGACTTACGCTCACTGAAGCTTTCTTT.

The chain recombines TRBV14 with TRBJ1-5; TRBD1 matches at 9 bases. The junction had 7 bases not matched to a gene; V was cut back by 4 bases and J by 9 bases. Germline V gene lookup returns CDR1 SGHDN and CDR2 FVKESK. The CDR3 sequence is 14 residues long. The CDR3 sequence is CASSLQGAAGPQHF. CDR3 DNA sequence: TGTGCCAGCAGCCTACAGGGGGCCGCGGGGCCCCAGCATTTT. The complete variable domain, with remaining parts taken from reference TRBV14 and TRBJ1-5, reads EAGVTQFPSHSVIEKGQTVTLRCDPISGHDNLYWYRRVMGKEIKFLLHFVKESKQDESGMPNNRFLAERTGGTYSTLKVQPAELEDSGVYFCASSLQGAAGPQHFGDGTRLSIL.

The chain joins TRBV30 to TRBJ2-7; D possibly matches TRBD1 or TRBD2 (6 bases each). With 3 bases removed from V and 1 base from J, the gap between germline ends came to 10 bases. This CDR3 has 13 residues. CDR1 GTSNPN and CDR2 SVGIG come from the germline V gene (reference sequence). CDR3 residues: CAWSSGASYEQYF. CDR3 bases: TGTGCCTGGAGCTCGGGGGCTTCCTACGAGCAGTACTTC.

The J gene is TRBJ2-1, the V gene TRBV12-2; the table gives TRBD2 as D, unverified against the DNA. TRBV12-2 is noted as a pseudogene. This CDR3 is 12 amino acids long. CDR3 protein: CATGGSLNEQFF. CDR3 DNA: TGTGCCACCGGCGGATCTCTCAATGAGCAGTTCTTC.

This clone was counted only a few times. CDR3 DNA sequence: TGTGCCACCACGGGACTAAGAACCTACGAGCAGTACTTC. Its protein is CATTGLRTYEQYF. This chain links TRBV28 with TRBJ2-7; 7 nucleotides agree with TRBD2. After removal of 10 bases from V and 2 bases from J, the junction contained 8 bases not matched to a gene. The CDR3 loop spans 13 amino acids. Per germline, CDR1 MDHEN and CDR2 SYDVKM.

The CDR3 here is CASRSEDTQYF. In DNA form, the CDR3 reads TGTGCCAGCAGGTCGGAAGATACGCAGTATTTT. The chain recombines TRBV2 with TRBJ2-3; D call uncertain. This CDR3 spans 11 amino acids. CDR1 is SNHLY, CDR2 FYNNEI, per germline. V was cut by 6 bases and J by 5 bases, with 6 bases left in between.